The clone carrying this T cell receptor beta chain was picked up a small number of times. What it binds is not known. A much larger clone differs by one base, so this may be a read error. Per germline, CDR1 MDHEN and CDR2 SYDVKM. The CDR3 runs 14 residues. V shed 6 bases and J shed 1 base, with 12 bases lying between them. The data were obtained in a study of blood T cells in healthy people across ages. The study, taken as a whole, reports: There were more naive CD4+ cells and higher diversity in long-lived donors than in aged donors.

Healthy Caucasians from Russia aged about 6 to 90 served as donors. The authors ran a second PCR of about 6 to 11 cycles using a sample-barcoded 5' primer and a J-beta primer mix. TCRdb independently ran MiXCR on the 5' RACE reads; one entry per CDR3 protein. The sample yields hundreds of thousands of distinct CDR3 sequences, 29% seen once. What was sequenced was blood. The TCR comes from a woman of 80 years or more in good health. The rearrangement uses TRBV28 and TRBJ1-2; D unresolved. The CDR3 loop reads CASSRDGFNYGYTF. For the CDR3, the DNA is TGTGCCAGCAGCCGCGACGGGTTTAACTATGGCTACACCTTC.